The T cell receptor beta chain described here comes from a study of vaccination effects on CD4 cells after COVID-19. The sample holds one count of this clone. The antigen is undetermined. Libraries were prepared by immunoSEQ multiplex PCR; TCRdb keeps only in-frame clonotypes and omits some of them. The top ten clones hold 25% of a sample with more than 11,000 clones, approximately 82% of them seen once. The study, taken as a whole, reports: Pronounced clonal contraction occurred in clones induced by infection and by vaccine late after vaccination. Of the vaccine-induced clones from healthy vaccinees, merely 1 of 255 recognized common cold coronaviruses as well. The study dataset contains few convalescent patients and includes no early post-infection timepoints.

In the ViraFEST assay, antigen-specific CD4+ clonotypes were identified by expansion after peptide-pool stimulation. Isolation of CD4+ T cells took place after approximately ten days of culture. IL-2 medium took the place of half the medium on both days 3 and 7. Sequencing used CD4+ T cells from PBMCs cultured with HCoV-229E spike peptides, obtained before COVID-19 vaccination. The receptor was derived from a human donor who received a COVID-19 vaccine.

As DNA, the CDR3 is TGTGCCAGCACTCGGACAGGGGGGCAAAATTCACCCCTCCACTTT. Its protein is CASTRTGGQNSPLHF. The chain employs TRBV6-5 and TRBJ1-6, with TRBD1 matching over 10 bases. The CDR3 is 15 residues long. After removal of 7 bases from V and 7 bases from J, the junction contained 7 bases not matched to a gene. Germline V gene sequence: CDR1 MNHEY, CDR2 SVGAGI.